A selection of T cell receptor beta chains follows, all from one sample in a study of T-cell reconstitution after alpha-beta-depleted transplantation in children. Each CDR3 protein is one row after TCRdb ran MiXCR on the PCR reads. This sample has 600,000 to 800,000 distinct CDR3 sequences, with 10% to 15% found just once. The material was PBMCs, obtained before TCRalphabeta/CD19-depleted stem cell transplant. All receptors derive from a girl aged 2 to 10 with congenital amegakaryocytic thrombocytopenia, due to receive a stem cell transplant. Both conserved end residues are part of each CDR3. The D gene is left open where the match is weak. A row's size may be missing; if present it is once, few, many or a size class.

D,size,V,J,DNA,CDR3
TRBD2,many,TRBV29-1,TRBJ2-1,TGCAGCGTTGGACGGCTAGCGGGTTCTGAGCAGTTCTTC,CSVGRLAGSEQFF
.,many,TRBV5-6,TRBJ2-5,TGTGCCAGCAGCTTGCAGATTGAAGAGACCCAGTACTTC,CASSLQIEETQYF
.,.,TRBV9,TRBJ1-4,TGTGCCAGCAGCGTTCGGTTCGGGACGCGAGAAAAACTGTTTTTT,CASSVRFGTREKLFF
TRBD2,many,TRBV5-1,TRBJ2-3,TGCGCCAGCAGCTTGAGGGGACTAGCGGGGACAGATACGCAGTATTTT,CASSLRGLAGTDTQYF
TRBD2,.,TRBV5-1,TRBJ2-7,TGCGCCAGCAGCTCGCTCTCGGGGGGTGACGAGCAGTACTTC,CASSSLSGGDEQYF
.,many,TRBV7-6,TRBJ2-7,TGTGCCAGCAGCTTCCCTCCCACTTTCCACGAGCAGTACTTC,CASSFPPTFHEQYF
.,many,TRBV12-3/TRBV12-4,TRBJ2-7,TGTGCCAGCAGTTTTTCAAAGGGCCACGAGCAGTACTTC,CASSFSKGHEQYF
.,many,TRBV5-1,TRBJ2-1,TGCGCCAGCAACCCGGACAGCGCCTACAATGAGCAGTTCTTC,CASNPDSAYNEQFF
.,many,TRBV29-1,TRBJ2-1,TGCAGCGTTGAGAAGGGGGGCTCCTACAATGAGCAGTTCTTC,CSVEKGGSYNEQFF
.,many,TRBV7-9,TRBJ1-1,TGTGCCAGCAGCTCTCTGGGGACAACGGAAGCTTTCTTT,CASSSLGTTEAFF
TRBD2,few,TRBV5-1,TRBJ2-7,TGCGCCAGCAGCTTGGGGGGACTAGCGGGGACCTACGAGCAGTACTTC,CASSLGGLAGTYEQYF
.,.,TRBV11-2,TRBJ2-7,TGTGCCAGCAGCTTTTACCTCACTCGGCGGGACCACTACGAGCAGTCCTTC,CASSFYLTRRDHYEQSF
.,.,TRBV6-1,TRBJ1-3,TGTGCCAGCAGTACGGGACTCCGCGGCGGAGGAAACACCATATATTTT,CASSTGLRGGGNTIYF
TRBD1,many,TRBV6-5,TRBJ2-4,TGTGCCAGCAGAGACAGGGAAGACATTCAGTACTTC,CASRDREDIQYF
.,many,TRBV15,TRBJ2-1,TGTGCCACCAGCAGAGGCTCTTATGATGAGCAGTTCTTC,CATSRGSYDEQFF
.,few,TRBV12-3/TRBV12-4,TRBJ2-1,TGTGCCAGCGGGAGGAAAAGCTCCTACAATGAGCAGTTCTTC,CASGRKSSYNEQFF
TRBD2,many,TRBV6-5,TRBJ2-5,TGTGCCAGCAGTTACGGGACTAGCGGGAGTGGTCAAGAGACCCAGTACTTC,CASSYGTSGSGQETQYF
.,many,TRBV7-7,TRBJ2-1,TGTGCCAGCAGCCGACTAGAGCTTTACAATGAGCAGTTCTTC,CASSRLELYNEQFF
TRBD1,many,TRBV12-5,TRBJ2-2,TGTGCTAGTGGGACAGGGCCCGGGGAGCTGTTTTTT,CASGTGPGELFF
TRBD1,.,TRBV5-5,TRBJ1-5,TGTGCCAGCAGCCCCGGGACAGGGGTTCCCCTTAGCAATCAGCCCCAGCATTTT,CASSPGTGVPLSNQPQHF
.,many,TRBV5-1,TRBJ1-2,TGCGCCAGCAGCCGTCAGGGGCGAGAAGGCTACACCTTC,CASSRQGREGYTF
TRBD1,few,TRBV5-1,TRBJ2-5,TGCGCCAGCAGCCCCCGGGGACAGCAAGAGACCCAGTACTTC,CASSPRGQQETQYF
.,many,TRBV15,TRBJ2-1,TGTGCCACCAGCAGACGGTACAATGAGCAGTTCTTC,CATSRRYNEQFF
.,few,TRBV4-1,TRBJ1-5,TGCGCCAGCAGCCAAGACGGGGCAGGGTCTAATCAGCCCCAGCATTTT,CASSQDGAGSNQPQHF
.,.,TRBV5-1,TRBJ1-4,TGCGCCAGCAGCTTGTCTCGGGGTGTGGGAGAAAAACTGTTTTTT,CASSLSRGVGEKLFF
.,many,TRBV27,TRBJ2-5,TGTGCCAGCAGTTTAGTAGCGACGGAGCGAGAGACCCAGTACTTC,CASSLVATERETQYF
.,.,TRBV19,TRBJ2-3,TGTGCCAGTAGTGTTCTCTTTCGGGATACGCAGTATTTT,CASSVLFRDTQYF
.,few,TRBV6-1,TRBJ2-3,TGTGCCAGCAGTGAGAGTGCAACAGATACGCAGTATTTT,CASSESATDTQYF
TRBD1,.,TRBV28,TRBJ1-2,TGTGCCAGCAGTGAACCGGGGGGACAGCACTATGGCTACACCTTC,CASSEPGGQHYGYTF
.,many,TRBV20-1,TRBJ1-1,TGCAGTGCTCCCCCGAAGGCAGGAACGGCGACCGGGGCTTTCTTT,CSAPPKAGTATGAFF
.,many,TRBV20-1,TRBJ2-1,TGCAGTGCGACTCGGGGGAGCTCCTACAATGAGCAGTTCTTC,CSATRGSSYNEQFF
.,.,TRBV10-3,TRBJ1-1,TGTGCCATCAGTGATCCTCACAGGGAAGGGTCTGAAGCTTTCTTT,CAISDPHREGSEAFF
.,many,TRBV12-3/TRBV12-4,TRBJ2-3,TGTGCCAGCAGCCCATGGAGGGAGGATACGCAGTATTTT,CASSPWREDTQYF
TRBD2,.,TRBV12-3/TRBV12-4,TRBJ2-7,TGTGCCAGCAGTTTCAGCCTAGCGGGAGACCCGTACTTC,CASSFSLAGDPYF
.,.,TRBV29-1,TRBJ2-7,TGCAGCGTTGTCGCAGCGATAAGCTCCTACGAGCAGTACTTC,CSVVAAISSYEQYF
TRBD1,many,TRBV10-2,TRBJ1-5,TGCGCCAGCAGTGAGAGGGGGCGAATCCAGCCCCAGCATTTT,CASSERGRIQPQHF
.,few,TRBV3-1,TRBJ2-4,TGTGCCAGCAGCCAAGACCTACAGAGAACGGGCATTCAGTACTTC,CASSQDLQRTGIQYF